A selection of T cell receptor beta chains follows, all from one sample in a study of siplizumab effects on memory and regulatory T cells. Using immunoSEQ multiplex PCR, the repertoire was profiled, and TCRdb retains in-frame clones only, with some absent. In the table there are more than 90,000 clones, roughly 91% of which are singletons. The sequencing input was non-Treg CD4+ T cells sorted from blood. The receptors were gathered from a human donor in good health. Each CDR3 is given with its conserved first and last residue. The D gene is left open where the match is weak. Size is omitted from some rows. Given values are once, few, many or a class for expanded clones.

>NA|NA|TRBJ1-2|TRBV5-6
CASSLAGFRGYTF
TGTGCCAGCAGCTTGGCTGGTTTCCGGGGCTACACCTTC
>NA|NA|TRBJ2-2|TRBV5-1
CASSLLERNTGELFF
TGCGCCAGCAGCTTGTTAGAGCGGAACACCGGGGAGCTGTTTTTT
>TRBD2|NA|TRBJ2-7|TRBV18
CASSPRGGRVSYEQYF
TGTGCCAGCTCACCACGGGGCGGGAGGGTATCCTACGAGCAGTACTTC
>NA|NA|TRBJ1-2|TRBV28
CASSLWRVGGYTF
TGTGCCAGCAGTTTATGGAGGGTCGGGGGCTACACCTTC
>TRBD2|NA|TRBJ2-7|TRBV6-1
CASSGGGLAGEEQYF
TGTGCCAGCAGTGGAGGGGGACTAGCGGGAGAAGAGCAGTACTTC
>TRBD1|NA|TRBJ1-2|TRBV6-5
CASSRDSTYGYTF
TGTGCCAGCAGTCGGGACAGCACCTATGGCTACACCTTC
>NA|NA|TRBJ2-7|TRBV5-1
CASSGSLPYEQYF
TGCGCCAGCAGCGGCAGTCTCCCCTACGAGCAGTACTTC
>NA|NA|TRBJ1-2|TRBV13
CASSLRHNYGYTF
TGTGCCAGCAGCTTACGTCATAACTATGGCTACACCTTC
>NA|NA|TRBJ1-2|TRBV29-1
CSVMAGLGYTF
TGCAGCGTAATGGCAGGGCTAGGCTACACCTTC
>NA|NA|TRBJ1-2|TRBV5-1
CASSNYTGVSYGYTF
TGCGCCAGCAGCAATTATACTGGGGTCAGCTATGGCTACACCTTC
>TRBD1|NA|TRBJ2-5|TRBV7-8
CASSIGQGRVGETQYF
TGTGCCAGCAGCATTGGACAGGGGAGAGTGGGAGAGACCCAGTACTTC
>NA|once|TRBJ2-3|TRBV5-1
CASSLGTGTDTQYF
TGCGCCAGCAGCTTGGGAACAGGCACAGATACGCAGTATTTT
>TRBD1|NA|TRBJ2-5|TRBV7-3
CASSQNGQGQETQYF
TGTGCCAGCAGTCAAAATGGACAGGGGCAAGAGACCCAGTACTTC
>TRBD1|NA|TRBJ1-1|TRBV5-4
CASSLDLSGGADTEAFF
TGTGCCAGCAGCTTGGACCTCTCAGGGGGCGCGGACACTGAAGCTTTCTTT
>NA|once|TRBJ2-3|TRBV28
CASSSRRAGGDTQYF
TGTGCCAGCAGTTCCCGGAGGGCCGGGGGAGATACGCAGTATTTT
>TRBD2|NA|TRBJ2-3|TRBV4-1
CASRTTSGRLDTQYF
TGCGCCAGCAGAACGACTAGCGGGAGGTTAGATACGCAGTATTTT
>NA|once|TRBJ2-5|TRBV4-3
CASSPGAGETQYF
TGCGCCAGCAGCCCCGGGGCCGGAGAGACCCAGTACTTC
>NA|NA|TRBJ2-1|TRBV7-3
CASSLTITTNEQFF
TGTGCCAGCAGCTTAACGATAACTACAAATGAGCAGTTCTTC
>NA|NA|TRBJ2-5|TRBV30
CAWTRAGEETQYF
TGTGCCTGGACAAGGGCAGGGGAAGAGACCCAGTACTTC
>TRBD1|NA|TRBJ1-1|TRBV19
CASSLTGRRTEAFF
TGTGCCAGTAGTCTGACAGGGAGGAGGACTGAAGCTTTCTTT
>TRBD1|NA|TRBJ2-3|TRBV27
CASTRGAGGTDTQYF
TGTGCCAGCACCCGAGGGGCAGGGGGTACAGATACGCAGTATTTT
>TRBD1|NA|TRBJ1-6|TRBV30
CAWDRGYNSPLHF
TGTGCCTGGGACAGGGGTTATAATTCACCCCTCCACTTT
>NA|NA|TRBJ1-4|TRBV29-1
CSVDPGTTNEKLFF
TGCAGCGTTGATCCTGGGACAACTAATGAAAAACTGTTTTTT
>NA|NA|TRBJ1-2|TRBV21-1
CASRVRSCLYGYTF
TGTGCCAGCCGGGTCCGGTCTTGTCTCTATGGCTACACCTTC
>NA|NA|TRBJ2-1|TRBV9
CASSVLDSPYNEQFF
TGTGCCAGCAGCGTACTTGACAGCCCCTACAATGAGCAGTTCTTC
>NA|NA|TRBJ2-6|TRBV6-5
CASSSPSSGANVLTF
TGTGCCAGCAGTTCCCCCAGCTCTGGGGCCAACGTCCTGACTTTC
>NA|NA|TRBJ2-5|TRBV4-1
CASSQGAGKETQYF
TGCGCCAGCAGCCAAGGGGCAGGGAAGGAGACCCAGTACTTC
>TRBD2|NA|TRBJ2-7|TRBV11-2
CASSSLTSGSGGQYF
TGTGCCAGCAGCTCGTTGACTAGCGGGTCCGGTGGGCAGTACTTC
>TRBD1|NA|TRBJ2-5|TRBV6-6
CASSGDRGRETQYF
TGTGCCAGCAGTGGCGACAGGGGAAGGGAGACCCAGTACTTC
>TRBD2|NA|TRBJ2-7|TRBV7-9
CASSSMTSGGSYEQYF
TGTGCCAGCAGCTCAATGACTAGCGGGGGCTCCTACGAGCAGTACTTC
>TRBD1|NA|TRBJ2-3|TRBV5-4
CASSFRWQGVDTQYF
TGTGCCAGCAGCTTCCGTTGGCAGGGGGTAGATACGCAGTATTTT
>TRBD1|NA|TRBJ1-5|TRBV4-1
CASSQQDRVGNQPQHF
TGCGCCAGCAGCCAACAGGACAGGGTTGGCAATCAGCCCCAGCATTTT
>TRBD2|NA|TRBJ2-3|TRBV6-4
CASSDASGSTDTQYF
TGTGCCAGCAGTGACGCTAGCGGGAGCACAGATACGCAGTATTTT
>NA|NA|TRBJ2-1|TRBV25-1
CASSESSSGSYNEQFF
TGTGCCAGCAGTGAAAGTTCCAGCGGATCCTACAATGAGCAGTTCTTC
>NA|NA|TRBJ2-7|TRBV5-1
CASSTRQGGHEQYF
TGCGCCAGCAGCACCCGACAGGGAGGGCACGAGCAGTACTTC
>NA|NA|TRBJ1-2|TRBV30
CAWSSVPGAGGYTF
TGTGCCTGGAGTTCCGTCCCGGGGGCGGGGGGCTACACCTTC
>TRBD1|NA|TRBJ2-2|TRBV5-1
CASSVDRLQGGGELFF
TGCGCCAGCAGCGTGGACAGGCTTCAGGGTGGCGGGGAGCTGTTTTTT
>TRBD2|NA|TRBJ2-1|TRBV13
CASSLGLAGGNEQFF
TGTGCCAGCAGCCTTGGACTAGCGGGAGGGAATGAGCAGTTCTTC
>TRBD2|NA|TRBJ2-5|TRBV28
CASSLIGRGAKTQYF
TGTGCCAGCAGCCTTATCGGGAGGGGGGCGAAGACCCAGTACTTC
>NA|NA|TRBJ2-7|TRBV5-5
CASSLSLTVGYEQYF
TGTGCCAGCAGCTTGTCCCTGACAGTCGGCTACGAGCAGTACTTC
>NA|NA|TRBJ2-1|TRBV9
CASSPKVRSSYNEQFF
TGTGCCAGCAGCCCAAAGGTCAGGAGCTCCTACAATGAGCAGTTCTTC
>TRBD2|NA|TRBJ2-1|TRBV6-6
CASSYEGLAENEQFF
TGTGCCAGCAGTTACGAGGGACTAGCGGAAAATGAGCAGTTCTTC